Listed below are T cell receptor beta chains from one sample, sequenced in a study of T cell repertoires in cytomegalovirus infection. TCRdb redid the calling of the reads with MiXCR, one entry per CDR3 protein. There are 600,000 to 700,000 distinct CDR3 sequences in the sample; about 30% occur only once, and 15% to 20% lies in the top ten. These receptors' targets are unknown. The sequenced sample was cultured PBMCs, obtained from culture after CMV antigen stimulation. The receptors stem from a human donor in good health (CMV status not recorded). Some clones in this sample may be carry-over from other donors' samples. CDR3s include the opening cysteine and the closing phenylalanine or tryptophan. Fields, in order: D gene, V gene, J gene, CDR3 protein. The D gene is left open where the match is weak.

D: -; V: TRBV6-2/TRBV6-3; J: TRBJ1-2; CDR3: CASSYATESYGYTF
D: -; V: TRBV6-5; J: TRBJ2-6; CDR3: CASSYDFEVSGANVLTF
D: TRBD1; V: TRBV18; J: TRBJ1-1; CDR3: CASSSPGTGSPEAFF
D: TRBD2; V: TRBV29-1; J: TRBJ2-1; CDR3: CSVLDSSGGLNEQFF
D: -; V: TRBV5-1; J: TRBJ2-7; CDR3: CASSLRAAATYEQYF
D: -; V: TRBV6-5; J: TRBJ2-3; CDR3: CASTQGNLATDTQYF
D: -; V: TRBV19; J: TRBJ1-5; CDR3: CASRIRAGNQPQHF
D: TRBD2; V: TRBV5-1; J: TRBJ2-3; CDR3: CASRLAGGQGTDTQYF
D: -; V: TRBV7-2; J: TRBJ2-3; CDR3: CASALGVHTDTQYF
D: -; V: TRBV7-2; J: TRBJ2-1; CDR3: CASSLGRPASRQFF
D: -; V: TRBV6-2/TRBV6-3; J: TRBJ1-1; CDR3: CASSPPVGGIEAFF
D: -; V: TRBV4-2; J: TRBJ1-4; CDR3: CASSQEPGGDEKLFF
D: -; V: TRBV14; J: TRBJ1-5; CDR3: CASSQGMNQPQHF
D: TRBD1; V: TRBV5-4; J: TRBJ2-5; CDR3: CASSPRQGEGETQYF
D: TRBD2; V: TRBV7-2; J: TRBJ2-1; CDR3: CASSRRWTSGNNEQFF
D: -; V: TRBV6-6; J: TRBJ2-1; CDR3: CASSPRGYRNEQFF
D: TRBD1; V: TRBV14; J: TRBJ2-7; CDR3: CASSQWDTGGYEQYF
D: -; V: TRBV7-2; J: TRBJ2-7; CDR3: CASSPKWGPYEQYF
D: -; V: TRBV19; J: TRBJ2-7; CDR3: CASSGGVPSLYEQYF
D: TRBD1; V: TRBV10-3; J: TRBJ2-7; CDR3: CAIRGTGGAGEQYF
D: -; V: TRBV7-6; J: TRBJ1-4; CDR3: CASSSIPGPRGEKLFF
D: TRBD1; V: TRBV2; J: TRBJ2-5; CDR3: CASSGDSGRETQYF
D: TRBD2; V: TRBV7-2; J: TRBJ2-7; CDR3: CASSLGFGGDMSYEQYF
D: -; V: TRBV6-6; J: TRBJ1-5; CDR3: CASSFYPGLPNQPQHF
D: -; V: TRBV28; J: TRBJ2-2; CDR3: CATGSRELFF
D: -; V: TRBV12-3/TRBV12-4; J: TRBJ2-7; CDR3: CASTTGFGRPGSGSYEQYF
D: -; V: TRBV4-1; J: TRBJ1-5; CDR3: CASSQEVWGNQPQHF
D: TRBD1; V: TRBV6-2/TRBV6-3; J: TRBJ1-5; CDR3: CASSYAAGGKNQPQHF
D: -; V: TRBV5-1; J: TRBJ1-4; CDR3: CASSLRGDNEKLFF
D: -; V: TRBV27; J: TRBJ2-5; CDR3: CASSLGSGRGETQYF
D: -; V: TRBV3-1; J: TRBJ1-5; CDR3: CASSPQGAGAQHF
D: TRBD2; V: TRBV7-6; J: TRBJ2-1; CDR3: CASRAGSGKEQFF
D: -; V: TRBV6-5; J: TRBJ2-7; CDR3: CASSRSPLYEQYF
D: -; V: TRBV7-2; J: TRBJ2-7; CDR3: CASSRQGGTSSYEQYF
D: TRBD1; V: TRBV27; J: TRBJ2-3; CDR3: CASRPRGRPDTQYF
D: TRBD1; V: TRBV6-1; J: TRBJ2-5; CDR3: CASLRDRVQETQYF
D: -; V: TRBV7-2; J: TRBJ1-2; CDR3: CASSLGPGGYTF
D: TRBD2; V: TRBV7-2; J: TRBJ2-1; CDR3: CASSFSGRAGNEQFF
D: -; V: TRBV11-2; J: TRBJ1-6; CDR3: CASSQGGARTYSPLHF
D: TRBD2; V: TRBV6-5; J: TRBJ2-7; CDR3: CATKWGLTSYEQYF
D: -; V: TRBV5-4; J: TRBJ2-1; CDR3: CASSPERVSLSNEQFF
D: TRBD1; V: TRBV10-3; J: TRBJ2-1; CDR3: CAISGDRGLNEQFF
D: TRBD1; V: TRBV6-2/TRBV6-3; J: TRBJ2-2; CDR3: CASCRGMAGGNTGELFF
D: TRBD1; V: TRBV20-1; J: TRBJ1-2; CDR3: CSASRTGGHGYTF
D: TRBD2; V: TRBV15; J: TRBJ2-1; CDR3: CATSGRLAQAYNEQFF
D: -; V: TRBV9; J: TRBJ2-3; CDR3: CASSVNPGEDTQYF
D: TRBD1; V: TRBV5-6; J: TRBJ2-1; CDR3: CASSARQGWNEQFF
D: TRBD1; V: TRBV7-2; J: TRBJ2-5; CDR3: CASSPRGQGFYQETQYF
D: -; V: TRBV28; J: TRBJ2-3; CDR3: CASKSSWGASPDTQYF
D: TRBD1; V: TRBV20-1; J: TRBJ1-2; CDR3: CSAKPPGGVGGYTF
D: -; V: TRBV7-2; J: TRBJ2-1; CDR3: CASSSDLHNEQFF
D: TRBD1; V: TRBV30; J: TRBJ2-2; CDR3: CAWSPGTGYTGELFF
D: -; V: TRBV5-1; J: TRBJ2-5; CDR3: CASSLSQEQETQYF
D: TRBD2; V: TRBV20-1; J: TRBJ2-3; CDR3: CSARLAGNTDTQYF
D: TRBD1; V: TRBV12-3/TRBV12-4; J: TRBJ2-7; CDR3: CASRGQRSYEQYF
D: -; V: TRBV6-1; J: TRBJ1-6; CDR3: CASRRSGESPLHF
D: TRBD1; V: TRBV20-1; J: TRBJ1-4; CDR3: CSARAGTGINEKLFF